The rows below give T cell receptor beta chains drawn from one sample of a study of shared clonotypes between healthy human individuals. Method: immunoSEQ multiplex PCR; TCRdb's copy keeps in-frame clones and lacks some. The profile covers about 2 million clones, with over 85% appearing a single time and about 1.1% taken by the ten largest. The material sequenced was naive CD8+ T cells sorted from blood. The receptor source for this set is a man between 18 and 35 years old in good health. Both conserved end residues are part of each CDR3. Each record gives: clone size, D gene, J gene, V gene, CDR3 DNA, CDR3 protein. D genes are given only for firm matches. Rows may omit the clone size; those that give it use once, few, many or a size class.

>NA|NA|TRBJ1-6|TRBV13
TGTGCCAGCAGCTTAGGAGGGAACGGGGCTGGTAATTCACCCCTCCACTTT
CASSLGGNGAGNSPLHF
>NA|TRBD2|TRBJ2-1|TRBV15
TGTGCCACCAGCACCGGGACTAGCGGGCGATACTCCTACAATGAGCAGTTCTTC
CATSTGTSGRYSYNEQFF
>NA|NA|TRBJ2-2|TRBV2
TGTGCCAGCAGTGAGGAAACAACGAACACCGGGGAGCTGTTTTTT
CASSEETTNTGELFF
>once|NA|TRBJ2-4|TRBV6-6
TGTGCCAGCCGGACAGAATCAGCCAAAAACATTCAGTACTTC
CASRTESAKNIQYF
>NA|NA|TRBJ2-5|TRBV28
TGTGCCAGCAGTAGATGGGGGTCCCAAGAGACCCAGTACTTC
CASSRWGSQETQYF
>NA|NA|TRBJ1-1|TRBV27
TGTGCCAGCAGTTTTAGGGTGGACGCTGAAGCTTTCTTT
CASSFRVDAEAFF
>NA|NA|TRBJ1-1|TRBV27
TGTGCCAGCGGATGGACTGAAGCTTTCTTT
CASGWTEAFF
>once|NA|TRBJ2-6|TRBV30
TGTGCCTGGAGTTTGAACTCTGGGGCCAACGTCCTGACTTTC
CAWSLNSGANVLTF
>few|NA|TRBJ2-1|TRBV4-3
TGCGCCAGCAGCCAAGAGGGGGGCTCCTACAATGAGCAGTTCTTC
CASSQEGGSYNEQFF
>NA|TRBD1|TRBJ2-1|TRBV11-3
TGTGCCAGCAGCGGGACAGTTTACAATGAGCAGTTCTTC
CASSGTVYNEQFF
>NA|TRBD1|TRBJ2-5|TRBV30
TGTGCCTGGAGCCCAGGGACAGGGAGTGAGACCCAGTACTTC
CAWSPGTGSETQYF
>NA|NA|TRBJ1-1|TRBV27
TGTGCCAGCAGTTTAGGTCCCAAAGGAAACACTGAAGCTTTCTTT
CASSLGPKGNTEAFF
>NA|TRBD1|TRBJ1-1|TRBV27
TGTGCCAGCAGTTTAATTCTAGGCAGGGGGCCCCTTGAAGCTTTCTTT
CASSLILGRGPLEAFF
>NA|TRBD2|TRBJ2-5|TRBV5-6
TGTGCCAGCAGCTTCGGCACGGCTAGCGGCCAAGAGACCCAGTACTTC
CASSFGTASGQETQYF
>NA|NA|TRBJ2-1|TRBV5-4
TGTGCCAGCCGAAGTAGCGCCTACAATGAGCAGTTCTTC
CASRSSAYNEQFF
>NA|NA|TRBJ1-2|TRBV4-1
TGCGCCAGCAGCCCAGGACCCCGCCTAAACTATGGCTACACCTTC
CASSPGPRLNYGYTF
>NA|NA|TRBJ2-3|TRBV5-6
TGTGCCAGCAGCTACACAGGGCCAAACACAGATACGCAGTATTTT
CASSYTGPNTDTQYF
>NA|NA|TRBJ2-7|TRBV27
TGTGCCAGCAGTTTATTTGGGGCCGGACAAGCCTACGAGCAGTACTTC
CASSLFGAGQAYEQYF
>NA|NA|TRBJ1-2|TRBV27
TGTGCCAGCAGTTGGGGGATAAACTATGGCTACACCTTC
CASSWGINYGYTF
>once|NA|TRBJ1-1|TRBV5-1
TGCGCCAGCAGCTTTCAAGGGGCGTGGAACACTGAAGCTTTCTTT
CASSFQGAWNTEAFF
>few|NA|TRBJ1-6|TRBV28
TGTGCCAGCAGTCCCCGGGGAGGGGGAAATTCACCCCTCCACTTT
CASSPRGGGNSPLHF
>NA|NA|TRBJ1-1|TRBV4-3
TGCGCCAGCAGCCAAGAGGGGGAGGGTTTGAACACTGAAGCTTTCTTT
CASSQEGEGLNTEAFF
>once|NA|TRBJ1-2|TRBV29-1
TGCAGCACCCGGACACTGGATGGCTACACCTTC
CSTRTLDGYTF